This T cell receptor (beta chain) was found in a study of control samples from healthy donors and cancer patients. The assay was immunoSEQ multiplex PCR, and TCRdb's table has in-frame clones only and misses some. The table shows approximately 50,000 clones, with more than 90% occurring only once. This clone was detected only once. This CDR3 has 14 amino acids. The V and J ends lost 6 bases and 7 bases respectively, with 15 bases between them. From germline, CDR1 is LNHDA and CDR2 SQIVND (reference sequence). This receptor was obtained from a young man with colorectal cancer. The sample consisted of PBMCs. The rearrangement joins TRBV19 to TRBJ1-4; D ambiguous. The CDR3 DNA reads as TGTGCCAGTAGCAAAATTGAGGGTAGTGAAAAACTGTTTTTT. Protein product: CASSKIEGSEKLFF.